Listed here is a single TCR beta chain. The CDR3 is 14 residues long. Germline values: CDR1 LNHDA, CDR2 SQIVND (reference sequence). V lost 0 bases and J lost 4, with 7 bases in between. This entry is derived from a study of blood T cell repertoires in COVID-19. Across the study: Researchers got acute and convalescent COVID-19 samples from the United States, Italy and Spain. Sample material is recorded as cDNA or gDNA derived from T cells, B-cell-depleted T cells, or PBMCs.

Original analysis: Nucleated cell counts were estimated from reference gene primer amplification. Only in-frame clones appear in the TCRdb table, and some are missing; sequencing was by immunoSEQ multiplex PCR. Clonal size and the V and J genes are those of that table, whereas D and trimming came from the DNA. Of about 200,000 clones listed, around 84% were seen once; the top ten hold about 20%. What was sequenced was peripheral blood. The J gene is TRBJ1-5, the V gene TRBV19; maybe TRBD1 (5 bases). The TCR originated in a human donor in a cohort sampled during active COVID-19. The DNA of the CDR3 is TGTGCCAGTAGTATAGACCGACAGAATCAGCCCCAGCATTTT. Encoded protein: CASSIDRQNQPQHF.